One sample yielded the 18 T cell receptor beta chains listed below, sequenced in a study of shared clonotypes between healthy human individuals. Assay used: immunoSEQ multiplex PCR; TCRdb lists only in-frame clones, some missing. The sample includes over 850,000 clones, more than 75% seen only once; the top ten take 0.5% to 0.6%. The sequenced material came from memory CD4+ T cells from PBMCs. Subset reported: CD45RA-negative fraction. Receptor source: a man between 18 and 29 years old in good health. Some clones in this sample may be carry-over from other donors' samples.

This clone showed up just a few times. The genes are TRBV9 and TRBJ2-7; TRBD1 aligns across 12 bases. CDR1 is SGDLS and CDR2 is YYNGEE in the germline V gene. CDR3 length equals 15 residues. V shed 3 bases and J 1 base; nucleotides not matched to a gene: 2. The CDR3 here is CASSGGQGASYEQYF. The CDR3, as DNA: TGTGCCAGCAGCGGGGGACAGGGGGCTTCCTACGAGCAGTACTTC.

This chain connects TRBV5-6 to TRBJ1-2; TRBD1 matches 7 bases. The germline gives CDR1 SGHDT, CDR2 YYEEEE. Germline trimming cut 3 bases from V and 4 bases from J; bases unmatched to any gene: 6. The CDR3 is 14 residues long. The CDR3 is CASSSRQGAYGYTF. DNA of the CDR3: TGTGCCAGCAGCTCCAGACAGGGTGCCTATGGCTACACCTTC.

This sequence joins TRBV27 and TRBJ2-7, with 8 bases lining up with TRBD1. CDR1 and CDR2 (germline): MNHEY, SMNVEV (reference sequence). There are 15 residues in the CDR3. The trim removed 2 bases at V and 3 bases at J, leaving 6 bases unmatched. The CDR3 region has the DNA TGTGCCAGCAGTTTAGGAGACAGGGGCTTCTACGAGCAGTACTTC. Residues: CASSLGDRGFYEQYF.

The chain uses TRBV5-1 and TRBJ2-3, with 11 bases identical to TRBD2. This CDR3 spans 16 amino acids. Trimming removed 2 bases from V and 2 bases from J; junction bases left unmatched: 4. Germline V gives CDR1 SGHRS, CDR2 YFSETQ. The CDR3 loop is CASSFILAGATDTQYF. The CDR3 region has the DNA TGCGCCAGCAGCTTCATACTAGCGGGGGCCACAGATACGCAGTATTTT. The full variable domain, rest sourced from reference TRBV5-1 and TRBJ2-3, is KAGVTQTPRYLIKTRGQQVTLSCSPISGHRSVSWYQQTPGQGLQFLFEYFSETQRNKGNFPGRFSGRQFSNSRSEMNVSTLELGDSALYLCASSFILAGATDTQYFGPGTRLTVL.

The genes are TRBV6-5 and TRBJ2-5; D remains unclear. The germline V and J ends were trimmed by 5 bases and 1 base, with 8 bases remaining between them. The CDR3 spans 13 residues. CDR1 is MNHEY, CDR2 SVGAGI, per germline. CDR3 bases: TGTGCCAGCAGTCGTCGGCCCCAAGAGACCCAGTACTTC. This gives the protein CASSRRPQETQYF.

The chain couples TRBV29-1 to TRBJ2-3; D uncertain. Germline V gene lookup returns CDR1 SQVTM and CDR2 ANQGSEA. The CDR3 is 16 amino acids. With 7 bases removed from V and 8 bases from J, the gap between germline ends came to 28 bases. CDR3 residues: CSARYRETAGSGTQYF. The DNA for the CDR3 is TGCAGCGCCCGATACCGTGAGACTGCTGGTAGTGGTACGCAGTATTTT.

This chain's CDR3 is CAWWGTYLTEAFF. Here the CDR3 DNA reads TGTGCCTGGTGGGGGACCTACCTCACTGAAGCTTTCTTT. V is TRBV30 and J is TRBJ1-1; D is possibly TRBD1 (5 bases). The CDR3 spans 13 residues. V was shortened by 5 bases and J by 4 bases, with 14 bases between the two germline ends. Germline loops: CDR1 GTSNPN, CDR2 SVGIG (reference sequence).

The chain couples TRBV5-1 to TRBJ1-2; D is possibly TRBD1 (5 bases). V was cut by 3 bases and J by 6 bases, with 15 bases left in between. Germline CDR1 and CDR2: SGHRS and YFSETQ. The CDR3 runs 14 residues. CDR3 sequence: CASSSGDGRDGYTF. DNA for the CDR3: TGCGCCAGCAGCTCGGGGGACGGCCGAGATGGCTACACCTTC.

This sequence joins TRBV7-2 and TRBJ2-3; TRBD1 matches 11 bases. Trimming cost V 5 bases and J 6 bases; bases outside gene matches: 7. Germline-derived CDR1 and CDR2 are SGHTA and FQGNSA. The CDR3 has 15 residues. CDR3 sequence reads: CASSKDRGRLDTQYF. In DNA, the CDR3 is TGTGCCAGCAGCAAGGACAGGGGGCGCCTGGATACGCAGTATTTT.

This clone was detected a few times. This sequence joins TRBV5-1 and TRBJ2-1; a weak D match, TRBD1 (6 bases). Germline loops: CDR1 SGHRS, CDR2 YFSETQ. With 4 bases removed from V and 5 bases from J, the gap between germline ends came to 13 bases. There are 14 residues in the CDR3. CDR3: CASSVGTRDNEQFF. In DNA form, the CDR3 reads TGCGCCAGCAGCGTAGGGACACGGGACAATGAGCAGTTCTTC.

This clone was detected a few times. The V call is TRBV6-1, the J call TRBJ1-5, with TRBD1 matching over 8 bases. Losses at the gene ends were 4 bases for V and 7 bases for J; bases not matched to a gene: 6. Germline-derived CDR1 and CDR2 are MNHNS and SASEGT. CDR3 size: 14 residues. The DNA for the CDR3 is TGTGCCAGCAGTGTCAGCTACAGGGGGCAGCCCCAGCATTTT. Its protein product is CASSVSYRGQPQHF.

The count of this clone is one. The CDR3 nucleotides are TGTGCCAGCAGCAGGGCGGGTCAGCCCCAGCATTTT. Translated, it gives CASSRAGQPQHF. The chain has TRBV28 and TRBJ1-5; weak D call: TRBD1 (5 bases). The CDR3 contains 12 residues. The germline V gene encodes CDR1 MDHEN and CDR2 SYDVKM. The germline V and J ends were trimmed by 6 bases and 6 bases, with 9 bases remaining between them. Full variable domain (missing parts from reference TRBV28 and TRBJ1-5): DVKVTQSSRYLVKRTGEKVFLECVQDMDHENMFWYRQDPGLGLRLIYFSYDVKMKEKGDIPEGYSVSREKKERFSLILESASTNQTSMYLCASSRAGQPQHFGDGTRLSIL.

The genes are TRBV4-2 and TRBJ2-5, with 7 bases that match TRBD2. Germline V CDR1 and CDR2: LGHNA, YNFKEQ. V lost 1 base and J lost 5; bases outside the gene matches: 10. The CDR3 runs to 16 residues. CDR3 DNA: TGTGCCAGCAGCCAAGGACTAGCAGAGGGAGGGGAGACCCAGTACTTC. It is translated as CASSQGLAEGGETQYF.

This clone was seen once. The sample contains more than one DNA sequence encoding this CDR3. The gene calls are TRBV6-5 and TRBJ2-3, with D hard to call. Germline V gene data show CDR1 as MNHEY and CDR2 as SVGAGI. The CDR3 extends over 11 amino acids. The V end lost 5 bases, the J end lost 6 bases, and 6 bases lay between the germline ends. Here the CDR3 DNA reads TGTGCCAGCAGTGATACCGATACGCAGTATTTT. Its translation is CASSDTDTQYF.

The chain joins TRBV2 to TRBJ2-7; D may be TRBD1 (5 bases). V gave up 4 bases and J gave up 1 base, with 41 bases separating them. This CDR3 region has 24 residues. Germline CDR1 is SNHLY and CDR2 is FYNNEI. The CDR3 DNA reads TGTGCCAGCAGTGCTGAACAGGAAATCTCCCGCAGCCTGTTACCGAACTTGGGGTCCTACGAGCAGTACTTC. Encoded protein: CASSAEQEISRSLLPNLGSYEQYF.

This chain connects TRBV28 to TRBJ2-1; no clear D gene. Trimming removed 6 bases at V and 10 bases at J, with 13 bases between. The length of the CDR3 is 12 residues. CDR1 and CDR2 (germline): MDHEN, SYDVKM. The CDR3 coding sequence is TGTGCCAGCAGCCCTATCTCCTTCGAGCAGTTCTTC. Encoded protein: CASSPISFEQFF.

The J gene is TRBJ2-1, the V gene TRBV10-3; D uncertain. CDR1 is ENHRY and CDR2 is SYGVKD in the germline V gene. With 8 bases removed from V and 5 bases from J, the gap between germline ends came to 16 bases. CDR3 size: 14 residues. The CDR3 spells CAIAGLARNNEQFF. As DNA, the CDR3 is TGTGCCATCGCCGGGTTAGCTCGAAACAATGAGCAGTTCTTC.

The rearrangement joins TRBV28 to TRBJ2-7; D tentatively reads TRBD1 or TRBD2 (5 bases each). The V end was cut by 5 bases, the J end by 0 bases, with 11 bases between. The CDR3 loop spans 14 amino acids. Germline V CDR1 and CDR2: MDHEN, SYDVKM. The chain's CDR3 is CASSGRDGSYEQYF. The CDR3 DNA is TGTGCCAGCAGTGGCCGGGACGGCTCCTACGAGCAGTACTTC.